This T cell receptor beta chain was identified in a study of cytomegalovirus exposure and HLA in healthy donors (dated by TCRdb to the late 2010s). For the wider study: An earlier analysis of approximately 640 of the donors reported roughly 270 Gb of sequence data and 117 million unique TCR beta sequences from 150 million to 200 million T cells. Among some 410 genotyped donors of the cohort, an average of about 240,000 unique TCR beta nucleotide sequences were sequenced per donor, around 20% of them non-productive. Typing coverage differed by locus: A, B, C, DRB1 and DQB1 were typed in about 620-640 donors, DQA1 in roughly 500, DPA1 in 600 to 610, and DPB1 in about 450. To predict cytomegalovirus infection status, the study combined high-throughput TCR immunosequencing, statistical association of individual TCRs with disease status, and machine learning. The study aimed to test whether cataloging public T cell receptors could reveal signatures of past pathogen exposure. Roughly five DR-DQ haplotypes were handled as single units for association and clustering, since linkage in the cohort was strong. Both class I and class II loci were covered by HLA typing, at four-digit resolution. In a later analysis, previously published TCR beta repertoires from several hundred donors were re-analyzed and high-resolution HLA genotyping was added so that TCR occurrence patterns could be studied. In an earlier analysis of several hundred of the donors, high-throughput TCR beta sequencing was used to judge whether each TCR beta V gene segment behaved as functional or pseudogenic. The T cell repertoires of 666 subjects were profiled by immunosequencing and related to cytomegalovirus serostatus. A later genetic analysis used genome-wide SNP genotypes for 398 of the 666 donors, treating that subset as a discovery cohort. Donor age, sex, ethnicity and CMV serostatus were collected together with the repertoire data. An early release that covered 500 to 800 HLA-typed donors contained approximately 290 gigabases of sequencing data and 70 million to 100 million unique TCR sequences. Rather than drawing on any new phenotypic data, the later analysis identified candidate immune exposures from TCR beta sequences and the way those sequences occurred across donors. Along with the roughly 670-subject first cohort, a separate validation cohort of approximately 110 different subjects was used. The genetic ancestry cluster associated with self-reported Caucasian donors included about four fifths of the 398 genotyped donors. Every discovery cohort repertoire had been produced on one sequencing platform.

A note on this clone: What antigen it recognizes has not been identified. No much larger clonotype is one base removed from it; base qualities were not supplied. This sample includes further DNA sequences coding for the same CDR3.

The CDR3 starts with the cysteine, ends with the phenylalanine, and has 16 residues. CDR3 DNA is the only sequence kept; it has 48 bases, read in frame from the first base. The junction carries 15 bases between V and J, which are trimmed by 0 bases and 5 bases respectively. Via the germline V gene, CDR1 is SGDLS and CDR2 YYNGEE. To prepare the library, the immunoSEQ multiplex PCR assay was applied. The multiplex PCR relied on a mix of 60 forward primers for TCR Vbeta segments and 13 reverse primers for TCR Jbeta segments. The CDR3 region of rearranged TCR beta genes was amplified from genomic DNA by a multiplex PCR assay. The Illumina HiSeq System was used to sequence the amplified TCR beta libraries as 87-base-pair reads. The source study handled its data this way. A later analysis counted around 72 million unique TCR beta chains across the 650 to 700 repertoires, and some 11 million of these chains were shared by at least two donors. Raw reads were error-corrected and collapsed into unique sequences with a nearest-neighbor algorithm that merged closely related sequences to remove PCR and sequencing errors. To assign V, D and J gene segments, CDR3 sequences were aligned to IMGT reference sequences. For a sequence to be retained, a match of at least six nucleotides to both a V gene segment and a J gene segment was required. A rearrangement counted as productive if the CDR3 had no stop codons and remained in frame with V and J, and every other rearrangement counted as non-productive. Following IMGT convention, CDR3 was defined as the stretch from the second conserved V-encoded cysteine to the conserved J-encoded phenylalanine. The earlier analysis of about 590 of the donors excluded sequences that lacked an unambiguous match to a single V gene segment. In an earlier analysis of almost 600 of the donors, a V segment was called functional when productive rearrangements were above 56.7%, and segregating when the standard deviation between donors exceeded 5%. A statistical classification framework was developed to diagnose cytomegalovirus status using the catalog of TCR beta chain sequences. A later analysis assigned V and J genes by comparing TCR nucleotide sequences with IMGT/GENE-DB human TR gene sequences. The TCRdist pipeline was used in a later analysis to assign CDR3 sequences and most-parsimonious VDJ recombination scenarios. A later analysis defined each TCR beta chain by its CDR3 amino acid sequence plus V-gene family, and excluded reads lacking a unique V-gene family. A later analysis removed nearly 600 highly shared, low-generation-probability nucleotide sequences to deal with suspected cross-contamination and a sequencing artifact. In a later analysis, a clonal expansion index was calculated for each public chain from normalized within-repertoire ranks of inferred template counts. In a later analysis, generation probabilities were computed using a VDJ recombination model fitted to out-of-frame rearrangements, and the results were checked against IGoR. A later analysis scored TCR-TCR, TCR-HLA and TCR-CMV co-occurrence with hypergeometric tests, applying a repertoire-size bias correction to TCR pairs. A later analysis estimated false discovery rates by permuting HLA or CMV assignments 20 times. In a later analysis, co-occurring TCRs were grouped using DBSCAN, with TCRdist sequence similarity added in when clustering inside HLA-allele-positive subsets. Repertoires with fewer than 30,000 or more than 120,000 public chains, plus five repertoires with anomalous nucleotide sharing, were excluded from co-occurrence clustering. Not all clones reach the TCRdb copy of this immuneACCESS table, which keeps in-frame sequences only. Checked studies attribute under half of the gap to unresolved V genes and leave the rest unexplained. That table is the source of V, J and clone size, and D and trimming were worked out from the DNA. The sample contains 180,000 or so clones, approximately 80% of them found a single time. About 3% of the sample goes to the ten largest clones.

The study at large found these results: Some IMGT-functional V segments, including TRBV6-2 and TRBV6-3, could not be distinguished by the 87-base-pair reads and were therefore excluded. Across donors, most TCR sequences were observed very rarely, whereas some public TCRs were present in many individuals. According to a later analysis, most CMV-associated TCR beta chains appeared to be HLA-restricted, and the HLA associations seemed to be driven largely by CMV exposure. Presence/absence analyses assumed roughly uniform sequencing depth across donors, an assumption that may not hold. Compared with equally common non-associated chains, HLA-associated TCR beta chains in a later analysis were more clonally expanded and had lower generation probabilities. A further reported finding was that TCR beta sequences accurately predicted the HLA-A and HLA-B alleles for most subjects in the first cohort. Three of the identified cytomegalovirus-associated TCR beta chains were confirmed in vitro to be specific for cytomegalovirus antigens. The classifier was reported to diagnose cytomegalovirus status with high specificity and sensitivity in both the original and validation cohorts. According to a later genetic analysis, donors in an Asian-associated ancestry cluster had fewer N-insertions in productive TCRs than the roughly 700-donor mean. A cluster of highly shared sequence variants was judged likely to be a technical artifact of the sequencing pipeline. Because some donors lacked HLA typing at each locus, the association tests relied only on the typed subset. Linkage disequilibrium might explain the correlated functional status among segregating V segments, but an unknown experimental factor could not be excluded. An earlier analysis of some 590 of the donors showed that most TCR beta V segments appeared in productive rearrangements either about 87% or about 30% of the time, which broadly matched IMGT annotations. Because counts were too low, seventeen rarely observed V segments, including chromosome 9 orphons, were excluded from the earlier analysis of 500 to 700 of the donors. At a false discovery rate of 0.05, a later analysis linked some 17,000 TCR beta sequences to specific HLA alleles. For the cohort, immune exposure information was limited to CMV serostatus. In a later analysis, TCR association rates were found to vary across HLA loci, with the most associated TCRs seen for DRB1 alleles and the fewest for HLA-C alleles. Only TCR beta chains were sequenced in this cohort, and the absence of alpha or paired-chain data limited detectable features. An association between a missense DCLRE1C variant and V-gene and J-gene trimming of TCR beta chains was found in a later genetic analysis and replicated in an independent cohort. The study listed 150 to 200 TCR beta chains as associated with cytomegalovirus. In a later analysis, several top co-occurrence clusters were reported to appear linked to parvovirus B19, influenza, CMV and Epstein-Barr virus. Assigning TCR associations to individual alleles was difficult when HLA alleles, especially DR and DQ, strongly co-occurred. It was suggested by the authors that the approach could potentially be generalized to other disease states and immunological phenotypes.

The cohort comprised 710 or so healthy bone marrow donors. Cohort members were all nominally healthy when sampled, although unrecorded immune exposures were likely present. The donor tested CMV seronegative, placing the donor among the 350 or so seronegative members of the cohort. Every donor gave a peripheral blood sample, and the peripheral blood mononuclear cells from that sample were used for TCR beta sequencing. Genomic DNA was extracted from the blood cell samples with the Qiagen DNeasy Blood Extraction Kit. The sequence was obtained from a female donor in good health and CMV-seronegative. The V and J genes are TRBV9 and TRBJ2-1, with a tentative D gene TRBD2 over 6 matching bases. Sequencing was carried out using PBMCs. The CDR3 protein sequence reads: CASSVDPRGKNNEQFF. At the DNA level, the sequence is TGTGCCAGCAGCGTAGACCCCCGGGGGAAGAACAATGAGCAGTTCTTC.